The entry below gives a single TCR beta chain sequence along with its context. Its antigen is still unknown. The data derive from a study of T-cell memory formation after mild COVID-19. V dropped 5 bases and J dropped 4 bases, with 8 bases sitting between them. CDR3 length: 11 amino acids. The germline V gene has CDR1 DFQATT and CDR2 SNEGSKA (reference sequence). Via MiXCR, TCRdb re-called the 5' RACE reads, giving one row per CDR3 protein. Here the sample spans roughly 130,000 distinct CDR3 sequences, 15% to 20% being singletons. Overall study findings and caveats: CD4+ contracting clones were mainly CM and EM; CD8+ ones, EMRA.

The source of this sequence is an adult woman who had mild COVID-19 (a few samples of this study predate the infection). Cell type and time point are not known. The J gene is TRBJ1-1, the V gene TRBV20-1; D not resolved. The sample taken for sequencing was PBMCs or a T cell subset sorted from them (not recorded which). The CDR3 reads CSAPLATEAFF. In DNA, the CDR3 is TGCAGTGCTCCCCTCGCCACTGAAGCTTTCTTT.